A selection of T cell receptor beta chains follows, all from one sample in a study of glioma-infiltrating T cells after dendritic cell vaccination. Only in-frame clones appear in the TCRdb table, and some are missing; sequencing was by immunoSEQ multiplex PCR. The profile shows fewer than 100,000 clones, 85% to 90% of them singletons. The sequencing here drew on blood, taken before dendritic cell vaccination. The receptor set was obtained from a human donor with glioblastoma. Each CDR3 is given with its conserved first and last residue. The D gene is left open where the match is weak. For some rows the clone size is stated as once, few or many, or as a class when expanded; others skip it.

D | J | size | V | CDR3 | DNA
TRBD1 | TRBJ1-5 | NA | TRBV9 | CASSVGGGTQPQHF | TGTGCCAGCAGCGTAGGAGGGGGCACTCAGCCCCAGCATTTT
TRBD1 | TRBJ1-2 | NA | TRBV7-6 | CASSGYRGYGYTF | TGTGCCAGCAGCGGATACAGGGGCTATGGCTACACCTTC
NA | TRBJ1-2 | NA | TRBV5-4 | CASSLVGVSNYGYTF | TGTGCCAGCAGCTTGGTAGGGGTCTCGAACTATGGCTACACCTTC
TRBD2 | TRBJ2-7 | NA | TRBV4-1 | CASSQDSREAAYEQYF | TGCGCCAGCAGCCAAGATTCCCGGGAGGCCGCCTACGAGCAGTACTTC
TRBD2 | TRBJ2-5 | NA | TRBV5-4 | CASSSNDQTSGREKTQYF | TGTGCCAGCAGCTCGAATGACCAGACTAGCGGGAGGGAGAAGACCCAGTACTTC
TRBD1 | TRBJ1-2 | NA | TRBV2 | CASSEGTGAYGYTF | TGTGCCAGCAGTGAAGGGACAGGGGCCTATGGCTACACCTTC
TRBD2 | TRBJ2-1 | NA | TRBV4-3 | CASSHPSGGGSYNEQFF | TGCGCCAGCAGCCATCCAAGCGGGGGTGGATCCTACAATGAGCAGTTCTTC
NA | TRBJ2-7 | once | TRBV27 | CASSLSRSYEQYF | TGTGCCAGCAGTTTATCGCGCTCCTACGAGCAGTACTTC
NA | TRBJ1-5 | NA | TRBV2 | CASSEWTLNQPQHF | TGTGCCAGCAGTGAATGGACACTTAATCAGCCCCAGCATTTT
NA | TRBJ2-1 | NA | TRBV11-2 | CASSPMREKFF | TGTGCCAGCAGCCCCATGAGGGAGAAGTTCTTC
NA | TRBJ2-6 | NA | TRBV18 | CASSPGTTSGANVLTF | TGTGCCAGCTCACCCGGGACAACCTCTGGGGCCAACGTCCTGACTTTC
NA | TRBJ1-5 | NA | TRBV28 | CASSSVQGSNQPQHF | TGTGCCAGCAGTTCTGTACAGGGTAGCAATCAGCCCCAGCATTTT
TRBD1 | TRBJ2-7 | NA | TRBV11-2 | CASSLGGGTGTGYEQYF | TGTGCCAGCAGCTTAGGTGGTGGGACAGGGACCGGCTACGAGCAGTACTTC
NA | TRBJ1-1 | NA | TRBV9 | CASSVLATVNTEAFF | TGTGCCAGCAGCGTTCTAGCGACAGTCAACACTGAAGCTTTCTTT
NA | TRBJ1-1 | NA | TRBV5-4 | CASSFPGQNTEAFF | TGTGCCAGCAGCTTCCCCGGTCAGAACACTGAAGCTTTCTTT
TRBD1 | TRBJ2-1 | NA | TRBV5-1 | CASSATGIREQFF | TGCGCCAGCAGCGCGACAGGGATACGTGAGCAGTTCTTC
NA | TRBJ2-7 | NA | TRBV6-5 | CASSYSRQHIPYEQYF | TGTGCCAGCAGTTACTCGAGGCAGCATATCCCCTACGAGCAGTACTTC
NA | TRBJ2-7 | few | TRBV28 | CASSIRGYEQYF | TGTGCCAGCAGTATCAGGGGTTACGAGCAGTACTTC
NA | TRBJ2-2 | NA | TRBV5-1 | CASSLAWQANTGELFF | TGCGCCAGCAGCTTGGCCTGGCAGGCGAACACCGGGGAGCTGTTTTTT
TRBD2 | TRBJ2-7 | NA | TRBV30 | CAWSIKGRAYSPYEQYF | TGTGCCTGGAGTATAAAGGGGAGGGCCTATTCCCCCTACGAGCAGTACTTC
TRBD1 | TRBJ1-4 | few | TRBV15 | CATSSRDRGFEKLFF | TGTGCCACCAGCAGCCGGGACAGGGGATTTGAAAAACTGTTTTTT
NA | TRBJ2-7 | NA | TRBV6-5 | CASSYSTTSSYEQYF | TGTGCCAGCAGTTACTCGACAACCAGCTCCTACGAGCAGTACTTC
TRBD2 | TRBJ2-7 | NA | TRBV5-4 | CASRFASGSFDEQYF | TGTGCCAGCAGATTCGCTAGCGGGAGCTTTGACGAGCAGTACTTC
NA | TRBJ1-1 | NA | TRBV7-3 | CASSLTPQGTEAFF | TGTGCCAGCAGCTTAACGCCACAGGGTACTGAAGCTTTCTTT
TRBD1 | TRBJ1-1 | once | TRBV19 | CASSSAGGVMNTEAFF | TGTGCCAGTAGTAGTGCAGGGGGCGTCATGAACACTGAAGCTTTCTTT
NA | TRBJ2-3 | NA | TRBV7-2 | CASSSLPGFRTDTQYF | TGTGCCAGCAGCTCCCTTCCGGGTTTCCGCACAGATACGCAGTATTTT
NA | TRBJ1-1 | NA | TRBV7-2 | CASSFQGRGTEAFF | TGTGCCAGCAGCTTTCAAGGCAGGGGCACTGAAGCTTTCTTT